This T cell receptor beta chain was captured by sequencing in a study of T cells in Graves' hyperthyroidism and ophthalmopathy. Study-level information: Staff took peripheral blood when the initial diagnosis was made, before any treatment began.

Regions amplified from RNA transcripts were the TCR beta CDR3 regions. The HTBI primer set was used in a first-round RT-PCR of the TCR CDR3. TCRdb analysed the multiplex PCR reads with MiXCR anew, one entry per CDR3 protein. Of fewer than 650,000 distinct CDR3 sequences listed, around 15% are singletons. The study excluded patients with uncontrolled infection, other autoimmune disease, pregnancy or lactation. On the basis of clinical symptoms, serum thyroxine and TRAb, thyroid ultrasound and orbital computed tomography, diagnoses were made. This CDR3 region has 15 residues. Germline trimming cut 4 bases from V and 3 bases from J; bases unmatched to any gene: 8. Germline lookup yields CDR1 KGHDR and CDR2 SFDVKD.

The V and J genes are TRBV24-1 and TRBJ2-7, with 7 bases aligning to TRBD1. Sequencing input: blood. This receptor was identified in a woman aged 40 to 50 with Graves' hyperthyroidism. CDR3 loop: CATSDAGTDHYEQYF. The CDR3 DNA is TGTGCCACCAGTGACGCCGGGACAGATCACTACGAGCAGTACTTC.